This entry concerns a single T cell receptor (beta chain). Its antigen is currently not known. Per-nucleotide qualities are absent, and no much larger clonotype sits a single base away. Genomic DNA was the input for TRB sequencing, which was run either with the immunoSEQ assay at survey resolution or with the hsTCRB kit. On the study's bioinformatics: The immunoSEQ software was used for initial read processing, and the LymphoSeq R package was used for repertoire analyses. Clonality was computed as 1 minus normalized Shannon entropy, and a Gini coefficient was also calculated for each TRB dataset. To infer phenotypes in unsorted samples, TRB sequences from sorted subsets of the recipient or donor were mapped onto the unsorted samples of the same recipient. Here the immuneACCESS table is served through TCRdb, limited to in-frame sequences with V and J called. Missing clones are a known gap in these copies; in checked studies unresolved V genes cover under half, and the rest lacks a known reason. Clone size and the V and J calls come from that table; the DNA yielded D and trimming. This sample holds approximately 52,000 clones; just over 85% were observed only once. The ten largest make up 2.5% to 3% of the sample.

The germline V and J ends show losses of 4 bases and 3 bases respectively, and no gene match explains 12 bases of the junction. The CDR3, cysteine through phenylalanine, is 19 amino acids long. The CDR3 DNA has 57 bases and is translated from base 1. Taken from the germline V gene (reference sequence), the CDR1 and CDR2 loops are SEHNR and FQNEAQ. This entry is derived from a study of T cells after posttransplantation cyclophosphamide (dated by TCRdb to about 2016). About the full investigation: Using TRB sequencing, the study followed how the T cell repertoire rebuilt after myeloablative bone marrow transplantation with posttransplantation cyclophosphamide given as GVHD prophylaxis. Blood from every one of the roughly 30 PTCy patients who had 1-year posttransplant specimens underwent TRB sequencing. Public TRB sequences were compared against a database of over 3,600 sequences linked to responses to pathogens, tumor antigens, self-antigens and alloantigens. Antigen receptor sequencing was done on samples from about 38 PTCy-treated patients and from 15 to 20 related bone marrow donors of those patients. Because TRA and TRB clonality correlated tightly in under 10 samples, later TCR analyses were limited to TRB. Up to about 3 additional blood samples from 2 to 5.2 years after transplant were also TRB-sequenced in 3 patients, as was pretransplant blood from several patients. Summary of the overall study and its limitations: The TRB repertoires of T cells infiltrating skin or the GI tract showed only limited overlap with the TRB repertoires found in blood. Donor-recipient similarity was low at 1-2 months but rose over the first year, and later blood repertoires were often dominated by donor CD8+ memory clones. Across around 48 patients, recipient CMV seropositivity and CMV reactivation were highly associated with TRB clonality; PTCy diversity was similar to CNI/methotrexate controls.

PTCy-treated patients were drawn from a prospective multi-institutional clinical trial. Peripheral blood and bone marrow mononuclear cells were isolated by Ficoll-Hypaque density centrifugation and were cryopreserved. Source material: PBMCs. This TCR was sampled from a man between 25 and 39 years old with a blood cancer, CMV-positive, and with a related stem cell donor. The chain was built from TRBV7-9 and TRBJ2-2, and 12 junction bases match TRBD1. The sequenced DNA: TGTGCCAGCAGCTCTCCCCGGGACAGGGGGCTGGTGGACACCGGGGAGCTGTTTTTT. Translated, it gives CASSSPRDRGLVDTGELFF.